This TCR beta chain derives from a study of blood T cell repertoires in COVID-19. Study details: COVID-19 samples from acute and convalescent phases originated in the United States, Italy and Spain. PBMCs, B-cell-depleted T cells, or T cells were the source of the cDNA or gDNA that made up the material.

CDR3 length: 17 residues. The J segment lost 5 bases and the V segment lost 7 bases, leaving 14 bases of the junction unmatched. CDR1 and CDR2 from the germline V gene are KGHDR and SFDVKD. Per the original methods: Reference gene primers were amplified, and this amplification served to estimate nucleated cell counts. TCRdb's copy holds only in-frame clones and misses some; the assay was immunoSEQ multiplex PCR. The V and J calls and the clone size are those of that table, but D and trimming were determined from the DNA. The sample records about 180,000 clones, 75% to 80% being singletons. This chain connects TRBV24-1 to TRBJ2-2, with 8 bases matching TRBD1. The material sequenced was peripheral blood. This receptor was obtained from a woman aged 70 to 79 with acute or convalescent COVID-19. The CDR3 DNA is TGTGCCACCAGCCTAGGACAGGGTCAGACTTCGACCGGGGAGCTGTTTTTT. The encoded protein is CATSLGQGQTSTGELFF.